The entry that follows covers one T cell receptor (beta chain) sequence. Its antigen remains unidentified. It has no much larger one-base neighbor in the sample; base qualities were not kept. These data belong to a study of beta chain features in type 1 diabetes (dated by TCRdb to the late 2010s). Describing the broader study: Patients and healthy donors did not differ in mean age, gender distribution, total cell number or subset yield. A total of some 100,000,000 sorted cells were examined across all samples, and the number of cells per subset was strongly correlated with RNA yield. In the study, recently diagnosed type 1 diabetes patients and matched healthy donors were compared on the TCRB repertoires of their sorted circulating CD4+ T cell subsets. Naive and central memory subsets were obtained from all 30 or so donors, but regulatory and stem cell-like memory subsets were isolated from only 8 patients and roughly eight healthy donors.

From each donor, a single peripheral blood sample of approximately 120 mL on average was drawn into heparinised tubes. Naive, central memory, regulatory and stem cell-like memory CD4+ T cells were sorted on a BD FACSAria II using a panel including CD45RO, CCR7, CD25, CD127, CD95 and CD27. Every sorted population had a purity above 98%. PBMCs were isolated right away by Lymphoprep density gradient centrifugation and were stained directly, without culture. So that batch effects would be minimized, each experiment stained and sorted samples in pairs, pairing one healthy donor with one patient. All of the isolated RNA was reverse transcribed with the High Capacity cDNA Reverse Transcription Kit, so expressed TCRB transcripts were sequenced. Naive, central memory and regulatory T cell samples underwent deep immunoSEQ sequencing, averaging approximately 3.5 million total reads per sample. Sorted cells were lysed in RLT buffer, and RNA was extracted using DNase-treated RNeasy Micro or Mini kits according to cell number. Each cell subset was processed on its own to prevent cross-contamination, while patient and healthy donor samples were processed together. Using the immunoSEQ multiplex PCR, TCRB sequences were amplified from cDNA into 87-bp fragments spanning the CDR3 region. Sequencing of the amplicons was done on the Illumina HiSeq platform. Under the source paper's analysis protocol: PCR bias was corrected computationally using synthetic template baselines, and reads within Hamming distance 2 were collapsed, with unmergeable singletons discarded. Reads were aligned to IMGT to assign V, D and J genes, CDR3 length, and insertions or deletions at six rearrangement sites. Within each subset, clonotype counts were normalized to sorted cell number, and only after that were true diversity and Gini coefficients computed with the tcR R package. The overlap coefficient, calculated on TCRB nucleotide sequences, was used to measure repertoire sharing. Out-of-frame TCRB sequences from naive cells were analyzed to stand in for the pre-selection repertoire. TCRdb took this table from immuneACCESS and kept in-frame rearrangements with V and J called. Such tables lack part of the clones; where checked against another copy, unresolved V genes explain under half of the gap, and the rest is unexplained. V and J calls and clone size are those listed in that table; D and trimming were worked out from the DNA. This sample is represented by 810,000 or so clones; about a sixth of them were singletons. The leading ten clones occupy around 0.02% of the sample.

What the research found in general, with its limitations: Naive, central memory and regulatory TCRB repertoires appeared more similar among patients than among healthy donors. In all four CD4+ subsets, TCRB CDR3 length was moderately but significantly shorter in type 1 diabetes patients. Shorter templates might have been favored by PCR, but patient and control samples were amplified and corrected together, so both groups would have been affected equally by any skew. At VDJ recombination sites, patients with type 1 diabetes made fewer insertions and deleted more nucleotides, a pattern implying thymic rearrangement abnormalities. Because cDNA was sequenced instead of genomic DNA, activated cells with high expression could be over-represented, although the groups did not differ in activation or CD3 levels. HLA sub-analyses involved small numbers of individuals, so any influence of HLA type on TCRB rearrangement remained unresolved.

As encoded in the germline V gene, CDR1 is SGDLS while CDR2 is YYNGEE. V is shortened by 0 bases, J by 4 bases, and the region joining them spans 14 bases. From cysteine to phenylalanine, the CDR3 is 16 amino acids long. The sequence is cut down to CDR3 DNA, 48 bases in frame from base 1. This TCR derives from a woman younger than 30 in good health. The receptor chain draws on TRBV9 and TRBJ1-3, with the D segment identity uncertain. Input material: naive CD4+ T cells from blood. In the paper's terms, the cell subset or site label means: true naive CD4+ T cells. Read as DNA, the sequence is TGTGCCAGCAGCGTAGCTCCCAAAGTCTCCGGAAACACCATATATTTT. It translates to CASSVAPKVSGNTIYF. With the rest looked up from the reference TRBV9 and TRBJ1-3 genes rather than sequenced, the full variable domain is DSGVTQTPKHLITATGQRVTLRCSPRSGDLSVYWYQQSLDQGLQFLIQYYNGEERAKGNILERFSAQQFPDLHSELNLSSLELGDSALYFCASSVAPKVSGNTIYFGEGSWLTVV.